The next 32 T cell receptor beta chains were all read from a single sample in a study of blood T cells in healthy people across ages (dated by TCRdb to the mid-2010s). Library generation was performed with 5' RACE. The run used an Illumina HiSeq 2500. A second PCR of roughly 7 to 11 cycles was run with a J-beta primer mix and a sample-barcoded 5' primer. TCRdb's own reprocessing of the public reads used fastp at Q25 and MiXCR and kept productive beta chains. Rows matching on CDR3 protein sequence are summarized as one entry with the most common DNA and genes. Here the sample has 650,000 to 1,000,000 distinct CDR3 sequences; 30% to 45% occur a single time. The top ten constitute 10% to 15% of the sample. Material for sequencing was blood. The receptors were sampled from a man aged 18 to 30 in good health.

The chain has TRBV7-2 and TRBJ2-3; 8 positions match TRBD1. This CDR3 is built from 14 residues. The trim removed 4 bases at V and 6 bases at J, leaving 6 bases unmatched. Germline V gene lookup returns CDR1 SGHTA and CDR2 FQGNSA. The CDR3 sequence: CASSSRDRWDTQYF. For the CDR3, the DNA is TGTGCCAGCAGCTCTCGGGACAGGTGGGATACGCAGTATTTT.

The chain combines TRBV12-3 or TRBV12-4 with TRBJ1-1; no clear D gene. The V end lost 3 bases, the J end lost 5 bases, and 13 bases lay between the germline ends. The CDR3 runs 14 residues. The CDR3 loop reads CASSFKEYGTEAFF. The CDR3 DNA follows: TGTGCCAGCAGTTTCAAGGAGTATGGGACTGAAGCTTTCTTT.

The rearrangement joins TRBV7-8 to TRBJ1-6, with D unclear. Germline values: CDR1 SGHVS, CDR2 FQNEAQ. V was pared by 0 bases and J by 6 bases, with 12 bases between. There are 16 residues in the CDR3. The CDR3 DNA follows: TGTGCCAGCAGCTTAGCCCTTGGGGTACCTAATTCACCCCTCCACTTT. This codes for CASSLALGVPNSPLHF.

As concerns this clonotype: This may stem from a read error, because a much larger clone lies one nucleotide away. This chain links TRBV20-1 with TRBJ2-7; D is possibly TRBD1 or TRBD2 (5 bases each). The CDR3 is made up of 14 amino acids. The V gene's germline CDR1 is DFQATT and CDR2 SNEGSKA (reference sequence). The V end was cut by 0 bases, the J end by 7 bases, with 16 bases between. CDR3 nucleotides: TGCAGTGCTAGAGACGGGACCTCCTACAATGAGCAGTACTTC. Translating it yields CSARDGTSYNEQYF.

This clonotype showed up many times. V usage is TRBV10-3 and J usage is TRBJ2-5, with D perhaps being TRBD1 or TRBD2 (5 bases each). Germline CDR1 reads ENHRY; CDR2 reads SYGVKD. The V end lost 6 bases, the J end lost 5 bases, and 13 bases lay between the germline ends. This CDR3 contains 13 residues. The CDR3 DNA is TGTGCCATCAGCCGGGGCCTGGCGGAGACCCAGTACTTC. Translation gives CAISRGLAETQYF.

This clonotype was counted ten times or more. The chain joins TRBV6-2 or TRBV6-3 to TRBJ2-6, with unresolved D. This CDR3 comprises 12 residues. The germline V gene encodes CDR1 MNHEY and CDR2 SVGEGT. Trimming shortened V by 8 bases and J by 2 bases, and 4 bases separated the two germline ends. The CDR3 sequence: CASRTGANVLTF. The CDR3 DNA is TGTGCCAGCCGGACTGGGGCCAACGTCCTGACTTTC.

This clonotype was counted between two and nine times. The CDR3 sequence: CASSLGVGELFF. Written as DNA, the CDR3 is TGTGCCAGCAGCTTGGGGGTCGGGGAGCTGTTTTTT. The J gene is TRBJ2-2, the V gene TRBV5-5; D not resolved. CDR3 length: 12 residues. Germline values: CDR1 SGHKS, CDR2 YYEKEE (reference sequence). V shed 0 bases and J shed 7 bases, with 4 bases lying between them. The full variable domain, its missing parts supplied by reference TRBV5-5 and TRBJ2-2, is DAGVTQSPTHLIKTRGQQVTLRCSPISGHKSVSWYQQVLGQGPQFIFQYYEKEERGRGNFPDRFSARQFPNYSSELNVNALLLGDSALYLCASSLGVGELFFGEGSRLTVL.

The chain couples TRBV15 to TRBJ2-3; 11 positions match TRBD2. The CDR3 is 18 amino acids. The germline gives CDR1 LNHNV, CDR2 YYDKDF (reference sequence). J lost 6 bases, V lost 3 bases, and 14 bases had no gene match. For the CDR3, the DNA is TGTGCCACCAGCAGCGGAAGAGCTTTAGCGGGGGGGTCGGATACGCAGTATTTT. This translates into CATSSGRALAGGSDTQYF.

CDR3 protein: CSARDPGQLNYGYTF. DNA for the CDR3: TGCAGTGCTAGAGATCCGGGACAGCTTAACTATGGCTACACCTTC. The genes are TRBV20-1 and TRBJ1-2, with 7 bases fitting TRBD1. CDR3 length: 15 amino acids. Germline values: CDR1 DFQATT, CDR2 SNEGSKA (reference sequence). Losses at the gene ends were 0 bases for V and 1 base for J; bases not matched to a gene: 5.

This clonotype showed up just a few times. The V and J genes are TRBV12-3 or TRBV12-4 and TRBJ1-2; tentatively, D is TRBD1 (5 bases). V lost 6 bases to trimming and J lost 2 bases, with 22 bases between them. There are 17 residues in the CDR3. The CDR3 sequence: CASSPSSLSQANYGYTF. CDR3 nucleotides: TGTGCCAGCAGCCCTTCCTCCCTTTCACAGGCCAACTATGGCTACACCTTC.

This clonotype was detected a few times. This chain uses TRBV5-6 with TRBJ1-5; unclear D gene. V lost 0 bases and J 4 bases, leaving 14 bases between the germline ends. CDR3 size: 16 residues. Per germline, CDR1 SGHDT and CDR2 YYEEEE. The CDR3 DNA is TGTGCCAGCAGCTTGGGGGGAGGATTAGGAAATCAGCCCCAGCATTTT. Amino acid sequence: CASSLGGGLGNQPQHF. Using reference TRBV5-6 and TRBJ1-5 for the parts outside the CDR3, the full variable domain is DAGVTQSPTHLIKTRGQQVTLRCSPKSGHDTVSWYQQALGQGPQFIFQYYEEEERQRGNFPDRFSGHQFPNYSSELNVNALLLGDSALYLCASSLGGGLGNQPQHFGDGTRLSIL.

This clonotype has more than one count but fewer than ten. The chain recombines TRBV3-1 with TRBJ1-5; D remains ambiguous. V shed 1 base and J shed 1 base, with 5 bases lying between them. The CDR3 contains 14 residues. Germline assignment: CDR1 LGHDT and CDR2 YNNKEL (reference sequence). DNA of the CDR3: TGTGCCAGCAGCCAAGCCGAGAGCAATCAGCCCCAGCATTTT. Translating it yields CASSQAESNQPQHF. The variable domain in full, with the rest retrieved from reference TRBV3-1 and TRBJ1-5, is DTAVSQTPKYLVTQMGNDKSIKCEQNLGHDTMYWYKQDSKKFLKIMFSYNNKELIINETVPNRFSPKSPDKAHLNLHINSLELGDSAVYFCASSQAESNQPQHFGDGTRLSIL.

The V call is TRBV10-3, the J call TRBJ2-3; the match to TRBD2 covers 13 bases. Trimming cost V 0 bases and J 7 bases; bases outside gene matches: 13. From germline, CDR1 is ENHRY and CDR2 SYGVKD. This CDR3 region has 19 residues. The CDR3, as DNA: TGTGCCATCAGTGAGTCGATAGGAACTAGCGGGAGGGCCTCAAATACGCAGTATTTT. It is translated as CAISESIGTSGRASNTQYF.

This chain uses TRBV4-1 with TRBJ2-5, with 7 bases that match TRBD1. Germline CDR1 is MGHRA and CDR2 is YSYEKL. The V segment lost 0 bases and the J segment 2 bases; nucleotides outside the gene matches: 6. The CDR3 consists of 16 residues. Written as DNA, the CDR3 is TGCGCCAGCAGCCAAGACGGGACAGAAGCACAAGAGACCCAGTACTTC. This codes for CASSQDGTEAQETQYF.

The V call is TRBV9, the J call TRBJ2-7, with TRBD1 as a possible D gene (6 bases). The ends were cut back, 6 bases at V and 1 base at J, with 14 bases in the middle. There are 14 residues in the CDR3. Germline V gives CDR1 SGDLS, CDR2 YYNGEE. In DNA, the CDR3 is TGTGCCAGCAACTTCCGGACAGATTCCTACGAGCAGTACTTC. It specifies CASNFRTDSYEQYF.

CDR3 DNA sequence: TGTGCCAGCAGTGAAGATAACACTGAAGCTTTCTTT. It yields the protein CASSEDNTEAFF. V gene TRBV2 combines with J gene TRBJ1-1, with D hard to call. Germline lookup yields CDR1 SNHLY and CDR2 FYNNEI. With 1 base removed from V and 2 bases from J, the gap between germline ends came to 2 bases. The CDR3 contains 12 residues.

This clonotype was seen only once. The CDR3 sequence: CASSFWTGSYNEQFF. CDR3 nucleotides: TGTGCCAGCAGCTTTTGGACGGGGTCGTACAATGAGCAGTTCTTC. The chain uses TRBV7-2 and TRBJ2-1; a weak D match, TRBD2 (5 bases). The CDR3 runs to 15 residues. The V and J ends lost 3 bases and 4 bases respectively, with 13 bases between them. Germline V gene data show CDR1 as SGHTA and CDR2 as FQGNSA.

As to this clonotype: A junction boundary mismatches the germline segment, possibly from a read error. V usage is TRBV25-1 and J usage is TRBJ1-2, with D tentatively TRBD1 (5 bases). The CDR3 length is 13 residues. Germline V CDR1 and CDR2: MGHDK, SYGVNS. In nucleotides, the CDR3 is TGTGCCAGCGGTGAAGACAGAAGCTATGGCTACACCTTC. Its protein is CASGEDRSYGYTF.

This clonotype was detected a few times. V gene TRBV2 combines with J gene TRBJ1-2; D is possibly TRBD1 (5 bases). Germline V gene sequence: CDR1 SNHLY, CDR2 FYNNEI. V dropped 7 bases and J dropped 5 bases, with 11 bases sitting between them. CDR3 size: 12 residues. Written as DNA, the CDR3 is TGTGCCAGCAACCATCGGGGGTATGGCTACACCTTC. This translates into CASNHRGYGYTF.

The chain couples TRBV3-1 to TRBJ2-3, with 9 bases fitting TRBD1. The V gene's germline CDR1 is LGHDT and CDR2 YNNKEL (reference sequence). There are 16 residues in the CDR3. The junction had 4 bases not matched to a gene; V was cut back by 0 bases and J by 3 bases. The CDR3 DNA reads TGTGCCAGCAGCCAAGATCACAGGGGGCAGACAGATACGCAGTATTTT. This encodes CASSQDHRGQTDTQYF.

This clonotype was detected only a few times. The chain employs TRBV6-5 and TRBJ1-6; D unresolved. Trimming stripped 2 bases from V and 6 bases from J, with 17 bases between. Germline CDR1 is MNHEY and CDR2 is SVGAGI. The CDR3 consists of 17 residues. CDR3 sequence reads: CASSYKTVGLINSPLHF. In nucleotides, the CDR3 is TGTGCCAGCAGTTACAAAACGGTCGGGCTGATTAATTCACCCCTCCACTTT.

This clonotype was seen more than once but under ten times. The V call is TRBV3-1, the J call TRBJ2-3; D uncertain. V shed 0 bases and J shed 1 base, with 11 bases lying between them. The CDR3 sequence is 16 residues long. Germline V gives CDR1 LGHDT, CDR2 YNNKEL (reference sequence). This chain's CDR3 is CASSQDVGYGTDTQYF. CDR3 nucleotides: TGTGCCAGCAGCCAAGATGTGGGGTACGGCACAGATACGCAGTATTTT.

The chain uses TRBV25-1 and TRBJ2-6; D is ambiguous. CDR1 and CDR2 (germline): MGHDK, SYGVNS. CDR3 size: 17 residues. Between the trimmed V and J ends, which lost 1 base and 0 bases, there was a span of 10 bases. The CDR3 is CASSESGGPSGANVLTF. The CDR3 DNA reads as TGTGCCAGCAGTGAATCTGGCGGACCCTCTGGGGCCAACGTCCTGACTTTC.

The J gene is TRBJ2-1, the V gene TRBV27, with 8 bases that match TRBD2. Germline CDR1 and CDR2: MNHEY and SMNVEV (reference sequence). The CDR3 has 19 residues. Trimming at V came to 1 base and at J to 5 bases, leaving 16 bases not matched to a gene. CDR3 sequence reads: CASSLYRQFGLAGDNEQFF. The DNA of the CDR3 is TGTGCCAGCAGTTTATACCGACAGTTTGGACTAGCAGGCGACAATGAGCAGTTCTTC.

This chain joins TRBV4-3 and TRBJ1-5, with 8 bases aligning to TRBD1. Germline V lookup: CDR1 LGHNA, CDR2 YSLEER. The CDR3 totals 15 residues. V shed 4 bases and J 1 base; nucleotides not matched to a gene: 3. This CDR3 reads CASSRTGLSNQPQHF. CDR3 bases: TGCGCCAGCAGCCGGACAGGGTTGAGCAATCAGCCCCAGCATTTT.

The chain combines TRBV28 with TRBJ2-3; the D gene could be TRBD1 or TRBD2 (6 bases each). V was cut by 5 bases and J by 12 bases, with 18 bases left in between. Germline V gene data show CDR1 as MDHEN and CDR2 as SYDVKM. The CDR3 extends over 13 amino acids. The CDR3, as DNA: TGTGCCAGCAGTGCGGGACACACCGCTTTTCAGTATTTT. This gives the protein CASSAGHTAFQYF.

This clonotype has more than one count but fewer than ten. The genes are TRBV12-3 or TRBV12-4 and TRBJ1-4, with 7 bases matching TRBD1. The CDR3 spans 15 residues. Trimming at V came to 4 bases and at J to 6 bases, leaving 8 bases not matched to a gene. CDR3 DNA sequence: TGTGCCAGCAGTTCCCGACAGGGTATGGATGAAAAACTGTTTTTT. This codes for CASSSRQGMDEKLFF.

A word on this clonotype: One end of the junction does not line up with germline, which may come from a read error. V gene TRBV29-1 combines with J gene TRBJ1-1; no clear D. Germline V gives CDR1 SQVTM, CDR2 ANQGSEA. The CDR3 is made up of 11 amino acids. CDR3 residues: CSVEGNTGAFF. CDR3 nucleotides: TGCAGCGTTGAAGGGAACACTGGAGCTTTCTTT.

The chain combines TRBV24-1 with TRBJ2-1, with TRBD1 matching over 10 bases. The CDR3 consists of 13 residues. The ends lost 12 bases at V and 2 bases at J; junction bases unmatched: 3. Germline V gene sequence: CDR1 KGHDR, CDR2 SFDVKD. DNA for the CDR3: TGTGCCGCAGGGACAGGGGCCTACAATGAGCAGTTCTTC. It yields the protein CAAGTGAYNEQFF.

This clonotype was seen at least ten times. The V and J genes are TRBV24-1 and TRBJ2-7, with a weak D call TRBD1 (6 bases). Per germline, CDR1 KGHDR and CDR2 SFDVKD. The CDR3 length is 16 residues. V shed 0 bases and J shed 3 bases, with 14 bases lying between them. CDR3 DNA sequence: TGTGCCACCAGTGATTTGCCGGGACATGATCTCTACGAGCAGTACTTC. Protein sequence: CATSDLPGHDLYEQYF.

The V call is TRBV9, the J call TRBJ2-3, with 8 bases lining up with TRBD2. The CDR3 has 16 amino acids. V lost 0 bases and J lost 4; bases outside the gene matches: 7. CDR1 is SGDLS and CDR2 is YYNGEE in the germline V gene. The CDR3 DNA reads as TGTGCCAGCAGCGTAGTAAGCGGGGGCAGCGCAGATACGCAGTATTTT. Translating it yields CASSVVSGGSADTQYF.

Comments on this clonotype: This may arise from a read error, as a much more abundant clone is one base away. The CDR3 loop reads CASSYGADHYEQYF. The DNA of the CDR3 is TGTGCCAGCAGTTACGGCGCAGACCACTACGAGCAGTACTTC. The chain carries TRBV6-5 and TRBJ2-4; D call uncertain. Gene TRBJ2-7 matches the end of the DNA better, so the J call may be wrong. The germline V gene encodes CDR1 MNHEY and CDR2 SVGAGI. The CDR3 extends over 14 amino acids.